The following is a TCR beta chain sequence with its context. CDR1 and CDR2 from the germline V gene are LGHDT and YNNKEL (reference sequence). The CDR3 has 13 amino acids. V was trimmed by 4 bases and J by 5 bases, leaving 8 bases between them. The data originate from a study of blood T cell repertoires in COVID-19. At the level of the study: Donors in the United States, Italy and Spain gave samples during acute or convalescent COVID-19. T cells, B-cell-depleted T cells, or PBMCs provided the cDNA or gDNA that served as material.

Per the original data handling: Scientists estimated how many nucleated cells there were by amplifying reference gene primers. Sequencing was performed with immunoSEQ multiplex PCR; in TCRdb, only in-frame clones are kept and a portion is missing. V, J and clone size derive from that table, while D and trimming were established from the DNA sequence. Of about 150,000 clones listed, 65% to 85% are singletons. The sequenced sample consisted of peripheral blood. The clonotype originates from a woman aged 80 or over with acute or convalescent COVID-19. V usage is TRBV3-1 (or the pseudogene TRBV3-2) and J usage is TRBJ1-4, with D hard to call. The CDR3 loop reads CASSPMYNEKLFF. The CDR3 bases are TGTGCCAGCAGCCCTATGTACAATGAAAAACTGTTTTTT.